This T cell receptor (beta chain) was identified during a study of regulatory T cells in long-lasting Graves disease. This clonotype has at least ten counts. Antigen specificity is unknown. The study's findings and limits: Since the sample size was small, accuracy may have been reduced. New patients shared fewer public clonotypes (more than 850) than persistent patients did (roughly 2,500).

Time point here: newly diagnosed GD, antithyroid drugs for less than 3 months. Making the TCR library involved RNA that had been extracted from PBMCs. American Thyroid Association guidelines defined how Graves' disease was diagnosed. One endocrinology department in Xi'an, China, was where patients came from. V trimming: 1 base; J trimming: 1 base; junction bases outside the gene matches: 5. CDR1 and CDR2 from the germline V gene are LGHNT and FRNRAP. There are 17 residues in the CDR3. With iRepertoire HTBI primers and Arm-PCR of CDR3 regions, TCR beta libraries were built. From the multiplex PCR reads, TCRdb called clonotypes with MiXCR, one entry per CDR3 protein. This table has about 310,000 distinct CDR3 sequences, over 15% appearing once.

The source material was peripheral blood mononuclear cells (PBMCs), sampled at new diagnosis, from a patient treated with antithyroid drugs. The receptor comes from a female donor with Graves disease. The gene calls are TRBV12-5 and TRBJ2-2, with 8 bases lining up with TRBD1. The CDR3: CASGLGTGTGNTGELFF. Here the CDR3 DNA reads TGTGCTAGTGGTTTGGGAACCGGGACAGGGAACACCGGGGAGCTGTTTTTT.